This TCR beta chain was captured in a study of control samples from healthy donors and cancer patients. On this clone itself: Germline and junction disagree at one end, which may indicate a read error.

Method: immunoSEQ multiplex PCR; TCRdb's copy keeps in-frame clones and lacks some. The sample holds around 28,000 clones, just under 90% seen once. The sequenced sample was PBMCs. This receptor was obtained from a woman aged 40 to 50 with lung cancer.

CDR3 sequence reads: CASNQDVAGGYGYTF. DNA for the CDR3: TGTGCCAGCAACCAAGATGTCGCCGGGGGCTATGGCTACACCTTC. V and J are TRBV3-1 (or the pseudogene TRBV3-2) and TRBJ1-2, with TRBD1 as a possible D gene (5 bases). This CDR3 is built from 15 residues. Looked up from germline, CDR1 is LGHDT and CDR2 is YNNKEL (reference sequence).